This T cell receptor (beta chain) was obtained from a study of control samples from healthy donors and cancer patients. CDR3 size: 17 residues. Trimming cost V 0 bases and J 4 bases, with 19 bases left between them. Germline V gene lookup returns CDR1 LGHDT and CDR2 YNNKEL (reference sequence). TCRdb's table, derived via immunoSEQ multiplex PCR, lists solely in-frame clones and lacks some. The sample lists some 150,000 clones, about 94% occurring once. The sequenced sample consisted of blood. The clonotype originates from a woman aged 55 to 70 in good health. The genes are TRBV3-1 (or the pseudogene TRBV3-2) and TRBJ2-7; TRBD1 is a possible D gene (6 bases). The CDR3 spells CASSQDGTGSRTYEQYF. The CDR3 nucleotides read TGTGCCAGCAGCCAAGATGGAACAGGGTCCCGCACATACGAGCAGTACTTC.